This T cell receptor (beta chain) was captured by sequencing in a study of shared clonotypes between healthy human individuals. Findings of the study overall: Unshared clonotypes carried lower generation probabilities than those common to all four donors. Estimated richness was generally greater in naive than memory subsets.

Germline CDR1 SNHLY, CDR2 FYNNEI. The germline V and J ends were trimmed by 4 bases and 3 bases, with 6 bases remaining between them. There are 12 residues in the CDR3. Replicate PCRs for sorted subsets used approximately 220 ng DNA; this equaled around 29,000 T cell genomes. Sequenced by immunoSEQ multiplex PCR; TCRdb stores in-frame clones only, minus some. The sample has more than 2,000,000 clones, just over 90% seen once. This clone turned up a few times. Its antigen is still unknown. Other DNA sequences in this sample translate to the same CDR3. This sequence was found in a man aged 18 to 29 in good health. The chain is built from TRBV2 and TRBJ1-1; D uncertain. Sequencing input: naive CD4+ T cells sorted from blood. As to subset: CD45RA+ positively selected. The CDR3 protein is CASSVGYTEAFF. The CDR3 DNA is TGTGCCAGCAGTGTGGGGTACACTGAAGCTTTCTTT.